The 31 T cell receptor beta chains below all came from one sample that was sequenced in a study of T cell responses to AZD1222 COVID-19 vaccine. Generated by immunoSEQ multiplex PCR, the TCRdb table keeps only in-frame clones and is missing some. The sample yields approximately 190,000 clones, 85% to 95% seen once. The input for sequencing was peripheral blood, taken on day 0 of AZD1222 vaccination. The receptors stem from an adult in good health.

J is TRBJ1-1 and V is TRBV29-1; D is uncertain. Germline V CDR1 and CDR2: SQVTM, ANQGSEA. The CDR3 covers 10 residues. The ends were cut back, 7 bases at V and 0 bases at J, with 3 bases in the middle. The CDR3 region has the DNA TGCAGCGGGATGAACACTGAAGCTTTCTTT. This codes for CSGMNTEAFF.

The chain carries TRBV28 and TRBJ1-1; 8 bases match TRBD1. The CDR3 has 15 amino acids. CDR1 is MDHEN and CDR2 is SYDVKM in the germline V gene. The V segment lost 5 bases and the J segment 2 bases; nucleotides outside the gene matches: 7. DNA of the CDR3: TGTGCCAGCAGTCATCCCGGACAGGGCAACACTGAAGCTTTCTTT. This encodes CASSHPGQGNTEAFF.

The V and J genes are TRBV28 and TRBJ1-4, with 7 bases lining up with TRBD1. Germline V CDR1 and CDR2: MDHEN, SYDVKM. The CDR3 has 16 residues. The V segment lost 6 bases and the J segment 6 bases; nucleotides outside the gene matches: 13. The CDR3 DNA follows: TGTGCCAGCAGGGACATGGACAGGCGTCCTGATGAAAAACTGTTTTTT. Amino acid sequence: CASRDMDRRPDEKLFF.

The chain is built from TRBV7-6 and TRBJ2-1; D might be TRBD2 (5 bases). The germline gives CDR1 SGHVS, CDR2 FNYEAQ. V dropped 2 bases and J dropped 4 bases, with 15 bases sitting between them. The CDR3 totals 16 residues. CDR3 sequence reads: CASSLISRGTYNEQFF. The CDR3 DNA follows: TGTGCCAGCAGCTTAATTAGTCGGGGAACGTACAATGAGCAGTTCTTC.

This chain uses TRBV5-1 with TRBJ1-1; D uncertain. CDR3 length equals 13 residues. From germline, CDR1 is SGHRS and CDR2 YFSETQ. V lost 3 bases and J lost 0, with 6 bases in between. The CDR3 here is CASSSDMNTEAFF. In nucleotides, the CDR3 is TGCGCCAGCAGCTCTGATATGAACACTGAAGCTTTCTTT.

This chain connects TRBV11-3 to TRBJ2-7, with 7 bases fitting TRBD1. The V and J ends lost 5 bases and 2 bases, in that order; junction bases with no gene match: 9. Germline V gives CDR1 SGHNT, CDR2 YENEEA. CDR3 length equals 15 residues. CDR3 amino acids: CASSPIRDSTYEQYF. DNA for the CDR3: TGTGCCAGCAGCCCCATCCGGGACAGCACCTACGAGCAGTACTTC.

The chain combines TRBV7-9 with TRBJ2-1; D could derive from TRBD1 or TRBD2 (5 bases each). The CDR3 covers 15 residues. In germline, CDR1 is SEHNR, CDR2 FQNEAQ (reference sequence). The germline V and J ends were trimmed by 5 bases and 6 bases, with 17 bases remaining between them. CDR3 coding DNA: TGTGCCAGCAGCGCACGGGACCTCACTATCAATGAGCAGTTCTTC. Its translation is CASSARDLTINEQFF.

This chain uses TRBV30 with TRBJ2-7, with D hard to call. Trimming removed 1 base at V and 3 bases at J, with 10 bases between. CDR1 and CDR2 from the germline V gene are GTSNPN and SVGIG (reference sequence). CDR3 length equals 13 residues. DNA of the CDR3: TGTGCCTGGAGTGGACAAATCTACTACGAGCAGTACTTC. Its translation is CAWSGQIYYEQYF.

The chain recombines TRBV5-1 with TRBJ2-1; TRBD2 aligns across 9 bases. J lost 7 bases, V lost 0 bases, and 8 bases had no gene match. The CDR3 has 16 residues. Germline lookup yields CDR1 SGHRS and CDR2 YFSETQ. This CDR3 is CASSLEGGRAGNEQFF. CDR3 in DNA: TGCGCCAGCAGCTTGGAGGGCGGGAGGGCAGGAAATGAGCAGTTCTTC.

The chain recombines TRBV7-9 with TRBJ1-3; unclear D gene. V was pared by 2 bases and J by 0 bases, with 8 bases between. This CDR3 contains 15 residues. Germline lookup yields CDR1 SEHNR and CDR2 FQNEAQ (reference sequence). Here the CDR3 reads CASSLLGRSGNTIYF. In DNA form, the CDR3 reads TGTGCCAGCAGCTTACTGGGTCGCTCTGGAAACACCATATATTTT.

This CDR3 is CASSKTDSSYNEQFF. The CDR3 DNA reads as TGTGCCAGTAGTAAAACCGACAGCTCCTACAATGAGCAGTTCTTC. The rearrangement links TRBV19 to TRBJ2-1; possible D gene TRBD1, 5 bases. CDR1 and CDR2 (germline): LNHDA, SQIVND (reference sequence). The CDR3 has 15 amino acids. The V gene lost 4 bases and the J gene lost 0 bases, with 10 bases spanning the gap.

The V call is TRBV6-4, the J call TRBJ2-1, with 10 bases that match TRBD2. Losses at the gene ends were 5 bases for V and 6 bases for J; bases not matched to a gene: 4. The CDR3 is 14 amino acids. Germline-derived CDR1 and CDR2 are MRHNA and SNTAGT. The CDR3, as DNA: TGTGCCAGCAGTCAGCGGGAGGGTCGCAATGAGCAGTTCTTC. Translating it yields CASSQREGRNEQFF.

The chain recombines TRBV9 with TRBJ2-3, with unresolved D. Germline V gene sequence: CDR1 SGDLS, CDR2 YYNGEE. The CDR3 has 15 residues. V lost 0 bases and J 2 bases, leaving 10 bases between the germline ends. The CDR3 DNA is TGTGCCAGCAGCGTAGCCCAGATATACACAGATACGCAGTATTTT. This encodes CASSVAQIYTDTQYF.

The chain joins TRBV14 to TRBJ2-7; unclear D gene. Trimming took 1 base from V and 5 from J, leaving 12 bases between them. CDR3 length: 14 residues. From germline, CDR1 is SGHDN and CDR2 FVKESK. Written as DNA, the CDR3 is TGTGCCAGCAGCCAAGGAGAGAAACCCCACGAGCAGTACTTC. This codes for CASSQGEKPHEQYF.

The CDR3 loop reads CASSKVFRQYNEQFF. DNA of the CDR3: TGTGCCAGCAGCAAAGTCTTCAGGCAGTACAATGAGCAGTTCTTC. The V gene is TRBV21-1, the J gene TRBJ2-1; the D call of TRBD1 is as the table states it, not checked on the DNA. TRBV21-1 is noted as a pseudogene. This CDR3 spans 15 amino acids.

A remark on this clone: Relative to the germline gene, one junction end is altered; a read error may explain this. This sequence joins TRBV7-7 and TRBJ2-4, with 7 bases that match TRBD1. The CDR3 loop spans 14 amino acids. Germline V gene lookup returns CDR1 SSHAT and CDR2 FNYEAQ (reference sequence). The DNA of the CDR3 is TGTGCTAGCAGCTTAGAGGGACAGAAAAACATTCAGTACTTC. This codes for CASSLEGQKNIQYF.

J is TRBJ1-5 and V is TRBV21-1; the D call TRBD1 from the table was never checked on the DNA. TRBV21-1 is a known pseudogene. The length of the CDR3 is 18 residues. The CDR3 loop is CASSGRTRCRAGNQPQHF. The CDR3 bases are TGTGCCAGCAGCGGGCGGACACGGTGCAGGGCAGGCAATCAGCCCCAGCATTTT.

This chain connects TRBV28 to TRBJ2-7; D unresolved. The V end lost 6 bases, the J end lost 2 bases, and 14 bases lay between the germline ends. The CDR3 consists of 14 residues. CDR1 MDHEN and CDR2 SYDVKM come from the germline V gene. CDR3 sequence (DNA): TGTGCCAGCAGGCCTGAAACAGCGCCCTACGAGCAGTACTTC. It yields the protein CASRPETAPYEQYF.

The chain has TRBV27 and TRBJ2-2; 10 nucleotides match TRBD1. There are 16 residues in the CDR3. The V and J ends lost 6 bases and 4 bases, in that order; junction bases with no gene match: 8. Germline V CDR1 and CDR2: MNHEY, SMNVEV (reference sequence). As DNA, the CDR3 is TGTGCCAGCAGCAGACAGGGGGCTGGAGGCACCGGGGAGCTGTTTTTT. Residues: CASSRQGAGGTGELFF.

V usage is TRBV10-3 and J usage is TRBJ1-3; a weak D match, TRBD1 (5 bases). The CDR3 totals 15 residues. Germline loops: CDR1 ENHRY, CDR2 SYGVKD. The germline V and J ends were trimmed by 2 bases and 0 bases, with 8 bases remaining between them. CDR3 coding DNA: TGTGCCATCAGTGAGGGCGGGGCCTCTGGAAACACCATATATTTT. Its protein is CAISEGGASGNTIYF.

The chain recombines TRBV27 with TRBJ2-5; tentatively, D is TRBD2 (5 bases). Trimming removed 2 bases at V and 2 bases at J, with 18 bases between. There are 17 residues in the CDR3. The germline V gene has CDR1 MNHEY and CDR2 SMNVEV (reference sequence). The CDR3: CASSLTTRPLGQETQYF. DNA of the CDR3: TGTGCCAGCAGTTTAACGACGCGACCACTAGGGCAAGAGACCCAGTACTTC.

DNA of the CDR3: TGTGCCGGGAGCCGGGACAGCTCCTACGAGCAGTACTTC. Its translation is CAGSRDSSYEQYF. The genes are TRBV6-5 and TRBJ2-7; 7 nucleotides agree with TRBD1. V was clipped by 11 bases and J by 0 bases; unmatched bases: 7. This CDR3 has 13 amino acids. Germline CDR1 MNHEY, CDR2 SVGAGI.

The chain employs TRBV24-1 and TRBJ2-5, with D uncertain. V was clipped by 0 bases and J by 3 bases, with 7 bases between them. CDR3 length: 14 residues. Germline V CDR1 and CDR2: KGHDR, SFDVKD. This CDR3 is CATSDLTGEETQYF. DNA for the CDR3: TGTGCCACCAGTGATTTGACCGGTGAAGAGACCCAGTACTTC.

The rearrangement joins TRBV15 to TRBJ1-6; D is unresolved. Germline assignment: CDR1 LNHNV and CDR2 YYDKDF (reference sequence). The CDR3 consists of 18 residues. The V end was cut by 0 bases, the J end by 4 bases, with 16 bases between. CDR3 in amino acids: CATSREGGASHYNSPLHF. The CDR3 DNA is TGTGCCACCAGCAGAGAGGGAGGAGCCAGCCATTATAATTCACCCCTCCACTTT.

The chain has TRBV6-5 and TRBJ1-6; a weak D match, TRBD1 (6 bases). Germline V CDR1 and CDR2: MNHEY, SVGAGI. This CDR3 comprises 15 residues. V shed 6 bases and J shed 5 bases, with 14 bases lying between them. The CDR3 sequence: CASRRRDTDNSPLHF. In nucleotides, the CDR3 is TGTGCCAGCAGGAGACGGGACACAGATAATTCACCCCTCCACTTT.

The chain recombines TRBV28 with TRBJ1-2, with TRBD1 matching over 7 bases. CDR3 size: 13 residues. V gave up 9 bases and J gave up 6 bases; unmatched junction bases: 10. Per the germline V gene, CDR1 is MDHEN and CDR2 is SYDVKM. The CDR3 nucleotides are TGTGCCAGTAACAAAGGGGGCGCGGATGGCTACACCTTC. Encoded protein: CASNKGGADGYTF.

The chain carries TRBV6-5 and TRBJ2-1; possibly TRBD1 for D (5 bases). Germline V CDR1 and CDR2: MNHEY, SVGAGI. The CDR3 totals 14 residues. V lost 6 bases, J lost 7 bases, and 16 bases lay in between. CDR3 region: CASSLTGSRNEQFF. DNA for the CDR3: TGTGCCAGCAGCCTTACAGGTAGCCGTAATGAGCAGTTCTTC.

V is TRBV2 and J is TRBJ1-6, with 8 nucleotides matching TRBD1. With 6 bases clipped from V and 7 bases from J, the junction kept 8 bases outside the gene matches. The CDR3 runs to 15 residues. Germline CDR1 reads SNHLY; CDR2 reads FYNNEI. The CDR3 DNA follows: TGTGCCAGCAGGGCGGACAGGGTAAAGAATTCACCCCTCCACTTT. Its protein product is CASRADRVKNSPLHF.

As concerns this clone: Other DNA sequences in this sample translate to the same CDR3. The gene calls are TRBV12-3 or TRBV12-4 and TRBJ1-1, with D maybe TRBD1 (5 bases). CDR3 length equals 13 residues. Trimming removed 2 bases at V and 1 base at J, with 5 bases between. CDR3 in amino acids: CASSLTGNTEAFF. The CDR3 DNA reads TGTGCCAGCAGTTTAACAGGGAACACTGAAGCTTTCTTT.

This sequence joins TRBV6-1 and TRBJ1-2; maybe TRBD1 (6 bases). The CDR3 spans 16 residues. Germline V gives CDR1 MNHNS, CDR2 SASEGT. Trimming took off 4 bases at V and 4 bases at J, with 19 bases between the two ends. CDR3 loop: CASSADSKTGIYGYTF. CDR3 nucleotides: TGTGCCAGCAGTGCCGACTCGAAAACAGGGATCTATGGCTACACCTTC.

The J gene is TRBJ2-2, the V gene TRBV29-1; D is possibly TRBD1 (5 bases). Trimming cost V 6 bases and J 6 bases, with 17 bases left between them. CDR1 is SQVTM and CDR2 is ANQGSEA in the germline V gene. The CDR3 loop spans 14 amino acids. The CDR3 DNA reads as TGCAGCGTCTCGGGCGCAACAGGCCCCGGGGAGCTGTTTTTT. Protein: CSVSGATGPGELFF.